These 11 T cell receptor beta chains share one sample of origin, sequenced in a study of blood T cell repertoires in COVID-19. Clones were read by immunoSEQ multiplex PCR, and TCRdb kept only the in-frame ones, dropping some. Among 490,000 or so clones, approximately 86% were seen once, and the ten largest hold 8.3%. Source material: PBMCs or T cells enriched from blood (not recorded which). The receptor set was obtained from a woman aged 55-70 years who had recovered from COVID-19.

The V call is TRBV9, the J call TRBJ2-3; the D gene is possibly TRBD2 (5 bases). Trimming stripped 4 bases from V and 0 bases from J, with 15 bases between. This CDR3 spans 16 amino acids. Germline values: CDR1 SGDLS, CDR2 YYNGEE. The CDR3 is CASSPVAGHSTDTQYF. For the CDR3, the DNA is TGTGCCAGCAGCCCCGTCGCGGGCCATAGCACAGATACGCAGTATTTT. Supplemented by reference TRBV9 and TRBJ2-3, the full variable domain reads DSGVTQTPKHLITATGQRVTLRCSPRSGDLSVYWYQQSLDQGLQFLIQYYNGEERAKGNILERFSAQQFPDLHSELNLSSLELGDSALYFCASSPVAGHSTDTQYFGPGTRLTVL.

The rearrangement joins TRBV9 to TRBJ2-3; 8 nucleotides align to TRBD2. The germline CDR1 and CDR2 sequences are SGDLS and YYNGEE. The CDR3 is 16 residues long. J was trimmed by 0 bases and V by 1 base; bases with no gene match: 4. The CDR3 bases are TGTGCCAGCAGCGTAACACGGGGGGGGAGCACAGATACGCAGTATTTT. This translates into CASSVTRGGSTDTQYF. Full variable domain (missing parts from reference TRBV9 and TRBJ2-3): DSGVTQTPKHLITATGQRVTLRCSPRSGDLSVYWYQQSLDQGLQFLIQYYNGEERAKGNILERFSAQQFPDLHSELNLSSLELGDSALYFCASSVTRGGSTDTQYFGPGTRLTVL.

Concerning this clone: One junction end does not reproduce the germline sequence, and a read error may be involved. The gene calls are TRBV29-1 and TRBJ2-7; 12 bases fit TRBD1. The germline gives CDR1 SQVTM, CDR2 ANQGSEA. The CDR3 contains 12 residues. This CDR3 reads CSVDPGTGGLDF. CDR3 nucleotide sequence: TGCAGCGTTGACCCCGGGACAGGGGGCTTGGACTTC.

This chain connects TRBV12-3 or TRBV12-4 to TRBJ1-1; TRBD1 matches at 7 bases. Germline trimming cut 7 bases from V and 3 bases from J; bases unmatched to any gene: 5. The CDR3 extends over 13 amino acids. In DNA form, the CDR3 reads TGTGCCAGCACCAGAGACAGGGACACTGAAGCTTTCTTT. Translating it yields CASTRDRDTEAFF.

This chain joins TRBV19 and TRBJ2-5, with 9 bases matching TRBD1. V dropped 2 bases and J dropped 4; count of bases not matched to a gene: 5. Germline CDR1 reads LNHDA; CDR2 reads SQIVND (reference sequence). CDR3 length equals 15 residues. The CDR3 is CASSITGQGGETQYF. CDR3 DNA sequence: TGTGCCAGTAGTATAACGGGACAGGGTGGAGAGACCCAGTACTTC.

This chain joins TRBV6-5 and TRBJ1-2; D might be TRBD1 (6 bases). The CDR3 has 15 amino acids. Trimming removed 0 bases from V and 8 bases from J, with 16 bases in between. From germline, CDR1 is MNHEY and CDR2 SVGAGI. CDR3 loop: CASSYSRAGVGGYTF. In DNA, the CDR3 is TGTGCCAGCAGTTACTCTCGGGCAGGGGTTGGAGGCTACACCTTC.

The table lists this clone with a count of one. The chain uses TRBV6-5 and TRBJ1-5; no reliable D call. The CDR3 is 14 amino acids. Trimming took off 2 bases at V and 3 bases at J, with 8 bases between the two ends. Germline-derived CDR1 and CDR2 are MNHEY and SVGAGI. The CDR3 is CASSYNGVNQPQHF. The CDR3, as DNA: TGTGCCAGCAGTTACAACGGGGTCAATCAGCCCCAGCATTTT.

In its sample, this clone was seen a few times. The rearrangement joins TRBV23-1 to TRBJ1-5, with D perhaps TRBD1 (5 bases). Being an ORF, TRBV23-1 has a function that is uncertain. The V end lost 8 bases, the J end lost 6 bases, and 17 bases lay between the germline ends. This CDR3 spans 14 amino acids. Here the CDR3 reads CASLHGGTSQPQHF. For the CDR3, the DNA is TGCGCCAGCCTACATGGGGGGACGAGTCAGCCCCAGCATTTT.

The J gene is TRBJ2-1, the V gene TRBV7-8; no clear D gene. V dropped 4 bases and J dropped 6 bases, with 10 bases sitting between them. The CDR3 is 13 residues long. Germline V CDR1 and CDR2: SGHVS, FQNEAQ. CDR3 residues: CASSYDKGNEQFF. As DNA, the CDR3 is TGTGCCAGCAGCTATGACAAAGGCAATGAGCAGTTCTTC.

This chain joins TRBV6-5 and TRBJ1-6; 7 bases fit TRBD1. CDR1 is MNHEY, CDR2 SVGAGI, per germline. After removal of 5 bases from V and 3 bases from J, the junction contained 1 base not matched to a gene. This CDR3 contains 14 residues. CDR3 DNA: TGTGCCAGCAGTACAGGGGACTATAATTCACCCCTCCACTTT. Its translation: CASSTGDYNSPLHF.

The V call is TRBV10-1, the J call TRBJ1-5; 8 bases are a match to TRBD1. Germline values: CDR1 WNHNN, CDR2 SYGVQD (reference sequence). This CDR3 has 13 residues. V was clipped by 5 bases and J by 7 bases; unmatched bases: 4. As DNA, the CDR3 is TGCGCCAGCAGTATGACAGGGGTCCAGCCCCAGCATTTT. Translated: CASSMTGVQPQHF.